The entry that follows covers one TCR beta chain sequence. This sample was included in a study of Ad26.COV2.S vaccination and SARS-CoV-2 variants. Turning to the study itself: Each vaccinee took Ad26.COV2.S intramuscularly, once or twice 56 days apart.

CDR1 and CDR2 from the germline V gene are MDHEN and SYDVKM. There are 14 residues in the CDR3. V was clipped by 5 bases and J by 7 bases; unmatched bases: 10. The repertoire was sequenced with immunoSEQ multiplex PCR; TCRdb's copy has only in-frame clones and lacks some. This table has about 480,000 clones, roughly nine tenths appearing once. The treatment: roughly 18 received Ad26.COV2.S at low or high dose, single or two shots; 5 received placebo; per-sample allocation not given. The study sampled participants on day 63 after the first vaccine or placebo injection. The chain has TRBV28 and TRBJ1-2, with 7 bases matching TRBD1. Sequencing was performed on peripheral blood, taken in a trial of Ad26.COV2.S vaccine versus placebo. This clonotype was obtained from a person between 18 and 65 years old who received the Ad26.COV2.S COVID-19 vaccine or a placebo. CDR3 bases: TGTGCCAGCAGTCGCTCAGGGGGGGGTGGTGGCTACACCTTC. This sequence encodes CASSRSGGGGGYTF.